This T cell receptor beta chain was profiled in a study of radiation and T cells in renal cell carcinoma. CDR1 and CDR2 (germline): SGHTA, FQGNSA. The CDR3 length is 14 residues. V shed 5 bases, J shed 5 bases, and the junction held 8 bases outside the gene matches. Assay: immunoSEQ multiplex PCR; the TCRdb copy retains only in-frame clones and omits some. This table holds more than 120,000 clones, 75% to 90% found once. This sample's time point: blood 4 weeks post-SBRT, at nephrectomy. Described treatment: 15 Gy SBRT to primary tumor, nephrectomy 4 weeks later. Nephrectomy followed 15 Gy stereotactic body radiation by 4 weeks.

The sequencing here drew on blood, taken from a patient whose treatment included radiotherapy and nephrectomy. The J gene is TRBJ1-2, the V gene TRBV7-2, with 7 bases identical to TRBD1. The source of this sequence is a woman aged 45-59 years with renal cell carcinoma. The chain's CDR3 is CASSALGQFYGYTF. The CDR3 DNA follows: TGTGCCAGCAGCGCACTGGGACAGTTTTATGGCTACACCTTC. Full variable domain (rest looked up from reference TRBV7-2 and TRBJ1-2): GAGVSQSPSNKVTEKGKDVELRCDPISGHTALYWYRQSLGQGLEFLIYFQGNSAPDKSGLPSDRFSAERTGGSVSTLTIQRTQQEDSAVYLCASSALGQFYGYTFGSGTRLTVV.